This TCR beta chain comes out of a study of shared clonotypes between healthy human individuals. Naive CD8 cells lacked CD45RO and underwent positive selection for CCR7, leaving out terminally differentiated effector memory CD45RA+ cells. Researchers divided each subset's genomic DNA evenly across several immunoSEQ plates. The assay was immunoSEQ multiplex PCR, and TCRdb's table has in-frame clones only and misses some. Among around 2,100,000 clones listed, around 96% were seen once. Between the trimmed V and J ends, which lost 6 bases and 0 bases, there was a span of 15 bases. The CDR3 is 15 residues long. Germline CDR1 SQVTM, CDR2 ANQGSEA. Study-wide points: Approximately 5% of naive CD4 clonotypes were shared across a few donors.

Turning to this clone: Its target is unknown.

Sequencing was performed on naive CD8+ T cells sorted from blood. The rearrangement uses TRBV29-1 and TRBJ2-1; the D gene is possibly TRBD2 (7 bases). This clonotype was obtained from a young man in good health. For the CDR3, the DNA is TGCAGCGTGGGAGGGGGGAAAAACTCCTACAATGAGCAGTTCTTC. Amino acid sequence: CSVGGGKNSYNEQFF.